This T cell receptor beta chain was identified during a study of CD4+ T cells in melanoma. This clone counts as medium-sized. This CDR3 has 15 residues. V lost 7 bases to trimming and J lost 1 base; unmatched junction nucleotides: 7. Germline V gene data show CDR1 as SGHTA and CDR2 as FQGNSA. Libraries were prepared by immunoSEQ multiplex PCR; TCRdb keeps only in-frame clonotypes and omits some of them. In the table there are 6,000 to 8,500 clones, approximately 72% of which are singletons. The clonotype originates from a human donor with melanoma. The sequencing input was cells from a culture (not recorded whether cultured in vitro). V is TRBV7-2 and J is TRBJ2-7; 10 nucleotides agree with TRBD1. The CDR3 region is CASNDRDRGSYEQYF. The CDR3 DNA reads TGTGCCAGCAACGACCGGGACAGGGGATCCTACGAGCAGTACTTC.